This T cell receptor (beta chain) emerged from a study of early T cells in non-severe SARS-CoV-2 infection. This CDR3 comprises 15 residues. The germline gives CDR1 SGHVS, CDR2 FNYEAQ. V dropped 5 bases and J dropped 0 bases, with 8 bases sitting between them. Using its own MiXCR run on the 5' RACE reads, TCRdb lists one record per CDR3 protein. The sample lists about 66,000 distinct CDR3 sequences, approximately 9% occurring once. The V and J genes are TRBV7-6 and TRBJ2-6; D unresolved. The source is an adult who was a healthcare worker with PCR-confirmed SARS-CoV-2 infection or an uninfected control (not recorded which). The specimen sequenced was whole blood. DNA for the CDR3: TGTGCCAGCAGCCCAATAAACTCTGGGGCCAACGTCCTGACTTTC. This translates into CASSPINSGANVLTF. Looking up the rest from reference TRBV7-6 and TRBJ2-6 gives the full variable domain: GAGVSQSPRYKVTKRGQDVALRCDPISGHVSLYWYRQALGQGPEFLTYFNYEAQQDKSGLPNDRFSAERPEGSISTLTIQRTEQRDSAMYRCASSPINSGANVLTFGAGSRLTVL.